This T cell receptor (beta chain) appears in the sequencing data of a study of human T cells and chemical hapten exposure. About the study: Sensitization involved placing 2% DPC onto a 2 cm by 2 cm region of upper inner arm skin.

Time point: pre-sensitization, week 0. Stated treatment: therapeutic diphenylcyclopropenone sensitization with weekly scalp DPC. RNA extraction used unfractionated whole blood as the source of total RNA. V was clipped by 5 bases and J by 9 bases, with 8 bases between them. The CDR3 loop spans 11 amino acids. The V gene's germline CDR1 is SGHTA and CDR2 FQGNSA. TCRdb processed the RACE reads anew with MiXCR; each CDR3 protein has one entry. This sample carries some 51,000 distinct CDR3 sequences, around 9.4% of them seen once, and the ten largest clones take 13% to 15%. The material sequenced was whole blood, taken in connection with sensitization to the hapten diphenylcyclopropenone (DPC). The rearrangement uses TRBV7-2 and TRBJ2-1; D unclear. The source of this sequence is a middle-aged woman with alopecia areata. Some clones in this sample may be carry-over from other donors' samples. The CDR3 coding sequence is TGTGCCAGCAGCCCGTGGGGTGAGCAGTTCTTC. This codes for CASSPWGEQFF.